The 4 T cell receptor beta chains in this list originate from one sample, sequenced in a study of blood T cell repertoires in COVID-19. Data came from immunoSEQ multiplex PCR; TCRdb stores just in-frame clones and leaves some out. Of 20,000 or so clones in the sample, about 89% were seen once. The sequenced material came from peripheral blood. These TCRs come from a woman aged 60-75 years with active COVID-19.

The V call is TRBV5-4, the J call TRBJ1-5, with D perhaps TRBD1 (6 bases). The V end lost 4 bases, the J end lost 4 bases, and 15 bases lay between the germline ends. Germline V lookup: CDR1 SGHNT, CDR2 YYREEE (reference sequence). This CDR3 comprises 15 residues. In nucleotides, the CDR3 is TGTGCCAGCAGCCAAACAGGGTACGGAAATCAGCCCCAGCATTTT. It encodes CASSQTGYGNQPQHF.

This clone has only one observation. J is TRBJ2-7 and V is TRBV6-1; D perhaps matches TRBD1 (6 bases). CDR1 is MNHNS, CDR2 SASEGT, per germline. Trimming removed 2 bases from V and 4 bases from J, with 12 bases in between. The CDR3 consists of 14 residues. The CDR3 sequence: CASSEMTGSYEQYF. The CDR3 DNA sequence: TGTGCCAGCAGTGAAATGACAGGCTCTTACGAGCAGTACTTC.

The chain uses TRBV24-1 and TRBJ2-2; 10 positions match TRBD2. With V trimmed by 3 bases and J by 0 bases, 6 bases remained unmatched. The CDR3 consists of 18 residues. Germline CDR1 is KGHDR and CDR2 is SFDVKD. CDR3 in DNA: TGTGCCACCAGTGATCCGACTAGCGGGCCAGCGAACACCGGGGAGCTGTTTTTT. Translated, it gives CATSDPTSGPANTGELFF.

The chain links TRBV19 to TRBJ1-4; D gene uncertain. The CDR3 extends over 13 amino acids. V lost 5 bases and J lost 3, with 7 bases in between. Looked up from germline, CDR1 is LNHDA and CDR2 is SQIVND (reference sequence). The CDR3 here is CASSPVPNEKLFF. In DNA, the CDR3 is TGTGCCAGTAGTCCGGTTCCTAATGAAAAACTGTTTTTT.